The 7 T cell receptor beta chains below come from one sample, sequenced in a study of monozygotic twins with inflammatory bowel disease. TCRdb reprocessed the 5' RACE reads and stores each CDR3 protein as one record, lacking DNA. The table counts 200,000 to 250,000 distinct CDR3 sequences; less than 9% lies in the top ten. Sequencing used blood. The source is a human donor with ulcerative colitis or Crohn's disease, or a healthy co-twin of an affected twin (not recorded which).

V and J are TRBV2 and TRBJ1-1; the TCRdb D gene call, TRBD1, has no DNA to confirm it. Germline V CDR1 and CDR2: SNHLY, FYNNEI. This CDR3 is built from 16 residues. The CDR3 region is CASIGTGDQRDTEAFF.

This chain uses TRBV19 with TRBJ1-5. CDR1 and CDR2 from the germline V gene are LNHDA and SQIVND (reference sequence). The CDR3 is 16 residues long. The CDR3 here is CASSIFGVNSNQPQHF. The variable domain in full, completed from reference TRBV19 and TRBJ1-5, reads DGGITQSPKYLFRKEGQNVTLSCEQNLNHDAMYWYRQDPGQGLRLIYYSQIVNDFQKGDIAEGYSVSREKKESFPLTVTSAQKNPTAFYLCASSIFGVNSNQPQHFGDGTRLSIL.

The rearrangement joins TRBV7-9 to TRBJ2-2. The length of the CDR3 is 13 residues. Germline assignment: CDR1 SEHNR and CDR2 FQNEAQ (reference sequence). The CDR3 sequence is CASSLGSSGELFF.

The chain employs TRBV7-2 and TRBJ1-2. CDR1 and CDR2 from the germline V gene are SGHTA and FQGNSA. The CDR3 runs to 13 residues. The CDR3 region is CASSLALAYGYTF.

The chain has TRBV24-1 and TRBJ2-3; TCRdb outputs TRBD1, but without DNA this stays unchecked. The CDR3 covers 14 residues. From germline, CDR1 is KGHDR and CDR2 SFDVKD. This chain's CDR3 is CATSPGQGKDTQYF.

The chain employs TRBV5-1 and TRBJ1-1; TCRdb calls TRBD1, which cannot be checked without DNA. Per the germline V gene, CDR1 is SGHRS and CDR2 is YFSETQ. This CDR3 comprises 15 residues. This chain's CDR3 is CASSLQEGDPTEAFF. The full variable domain, rest sourced from reference TRBV5-1 and TRBJ1-1, is KAGVTQTPRYLIKTRGQQVTLSCSPISGHRSVSWYQQTPGQGLQFLFEYFSETQRNKGNFPGRFSGRQFSNSRSEMNVSTLELGDSALYLCASSLQEGDPTEAFFGQGTRLTVV.

The chain combines TRBV19 with TRBJ1-1; no DNA is available, so the TRBD1 call from TCRdb remains unchecked. The CDR3 is 15 residues long. CDR1 and CDR2 from the germline V gene are LNHDA and SQIVND (reference sequence). The CDR3 is CASSKVGTANTEAFF.